The TCR beta chain under discussion was sequenced for a study of CD8 T cells in Susac syndrome. Random hexamers were used to reverse transcribe the RNA input (roughly 0.5 to 1 ug). One entry per CDR3 protein results from TCRdb running MiXCR on the immunoSEQ multiplex PCR reads. This sample has 100,000 to 150,000 distinct CDR3 sequences, with nearly 95% found just once. The CDR3 contains 13 residues. With 6 bases removed from V and 7 bases from J, the gap between germline ends came to 15 bases. Sequencing of TCR beta was performed on blood CD8+ and CD4+ T cells. TEMRA cells were FACS-enriched, while CD8+ and CD4+ T cells were negatively isolated.

The sequenced sample consisted of CD4+ T cells from PBMCs. The V gene is TRBV12-3 or TRBV12-4, the J gene TRBJ1-2; no firm D call. The TCR comes from a human donor in good health. The CDR3 nucleotides are TGTGCCAGCAGCCGCGGGCCCCCTTCTGGCTACACCTTC. Its protein product is CASSRGPPSGYTF.